This T cell receptor beta chain was profiled in a study of T-cell reconstitution after alpha-beta-depleted transplantation in children. Molecular barcoding with unique molecular identifiers was used for the TCRbeta library. TCRdb called the PCR reads again in MiXCR, with one record for every CDR3 protein. The table records almost 500,000 distinct CDR3 sequences, about 10% of them present only once. The V gene's germline CDR1 is KGHSH and CDR2 LQKENI. This CDR3 region has 21 residues. J was trimmed by 0 bases and V by 3 bases; bases with no gene match: 12. Sequenced material: PBMCs, taken before TCRalphabeta/CD19-depleted stem cell transplant. The chain uses TRBV18 and TRBJ2-3; 16 bases align to TRBD2. The sequence was collected from a child aged 2 to 15 with inherited bone marrow failure, due to receive a stem cell transplant. The CDR3 DNA reads TGTGCCAGCTCACCGATACCGGGACTAGCGGGAGGGCCTATCAGCACAGATACGCAGTATTTT. This codes for CASSPIPGLAGGPISTDTQYF.